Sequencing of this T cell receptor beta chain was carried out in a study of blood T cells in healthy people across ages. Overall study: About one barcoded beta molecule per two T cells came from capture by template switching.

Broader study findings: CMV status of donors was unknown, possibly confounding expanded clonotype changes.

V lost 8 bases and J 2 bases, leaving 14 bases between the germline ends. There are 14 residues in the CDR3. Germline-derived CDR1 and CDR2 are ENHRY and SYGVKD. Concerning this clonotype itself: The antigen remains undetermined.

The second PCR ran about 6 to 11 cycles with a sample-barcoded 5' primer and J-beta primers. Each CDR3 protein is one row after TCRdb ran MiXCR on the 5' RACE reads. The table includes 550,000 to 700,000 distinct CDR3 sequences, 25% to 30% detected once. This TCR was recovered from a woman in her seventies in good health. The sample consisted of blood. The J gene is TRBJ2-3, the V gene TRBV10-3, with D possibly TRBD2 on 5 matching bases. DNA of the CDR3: TGTGCCATCTCGGGCCAGAGGGACACAGATACGCAGTATTTT. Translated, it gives CAISGQRDTDTQYF.